This paragraph reports one TCR beta chain. These data are taken from a study of blood T cell repertoires in COVID-19. Across the whole study: The samples span acute and convalescent COVID-19 from the United States, Italy and Spain.

The CDR3 runs to 14 residues. The germline gives CDR1 KGHSH, CDR2 LQKENI. Trimming left V 0 bases short and J 3 bases short, with 8 bases between. Authors' analysis steps: It was from reference gene primer amplification that nucleated cell counts were estimated. Sequenced by immunoSEQ multiplex PCR; TCRdb stores in-frame clones only, minus some. V and J calls and clone size follow that table, whereas D and trimming were derived from the DNA. The sample lists some 110,000 clones, about 80% occurring once. Sequencing was performed on peripheral blood. The receptor's source is a man between 65 and 79 years old with acute or convalescent COVID-19. V and J are TRBV18 and TRBJ2-5; D call uncertain. CDR3 nucleotides: TGTGCCAGCTCACCACCGCAGGAAAAAGAGACCCAGTACTTC. Its protein product is CASSPPQEKETQYF. Together with reference TRBV18 and TRBJ2-5, the CDR3 gives the full variable domain: NAGVMQNPRHLVRRRGQEARLRCSPMKGHSHVYWYRQLPEEGLKFMVYLQKENIIDESGMPKERFSAEFPKEGPSILRIQQVVRGDSAAYFCASSPPQEKETQYFGPGTRLLVL.